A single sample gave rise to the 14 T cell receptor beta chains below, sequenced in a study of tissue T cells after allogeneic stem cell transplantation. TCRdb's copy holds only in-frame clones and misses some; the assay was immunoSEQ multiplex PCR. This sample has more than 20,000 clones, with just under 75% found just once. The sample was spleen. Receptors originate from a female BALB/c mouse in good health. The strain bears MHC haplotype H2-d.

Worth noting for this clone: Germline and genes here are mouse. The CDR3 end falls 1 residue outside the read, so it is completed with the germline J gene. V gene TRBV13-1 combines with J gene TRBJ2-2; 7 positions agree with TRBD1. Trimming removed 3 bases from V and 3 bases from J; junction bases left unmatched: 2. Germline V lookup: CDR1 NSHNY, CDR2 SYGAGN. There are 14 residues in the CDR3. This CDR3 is CASSVQGYTGQLYF. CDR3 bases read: TGTGCCAGCAGTGTACAGGGGTACACCGGGCAGCTCTAC.

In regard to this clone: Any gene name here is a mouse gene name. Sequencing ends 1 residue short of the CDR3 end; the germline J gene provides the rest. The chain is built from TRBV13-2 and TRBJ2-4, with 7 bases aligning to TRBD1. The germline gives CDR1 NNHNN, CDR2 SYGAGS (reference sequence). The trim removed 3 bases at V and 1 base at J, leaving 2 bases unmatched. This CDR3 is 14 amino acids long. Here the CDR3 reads CASGADRGQNTLYF. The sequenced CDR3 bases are TGTGCCAGCGGTGCAGACAGGGGTCAAAACACCTTGTAC.

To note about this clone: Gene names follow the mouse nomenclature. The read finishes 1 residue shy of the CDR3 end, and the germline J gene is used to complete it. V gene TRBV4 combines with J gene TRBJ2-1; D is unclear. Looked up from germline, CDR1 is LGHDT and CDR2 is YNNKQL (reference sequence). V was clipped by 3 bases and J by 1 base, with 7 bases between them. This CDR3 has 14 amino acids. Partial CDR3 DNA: TGTGCCAGCAGCTACGACAAGAACTATGCTGAGCAGTTC. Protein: CASSYDKNYAEQF. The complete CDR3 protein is CASSYDKNYAEQFF.

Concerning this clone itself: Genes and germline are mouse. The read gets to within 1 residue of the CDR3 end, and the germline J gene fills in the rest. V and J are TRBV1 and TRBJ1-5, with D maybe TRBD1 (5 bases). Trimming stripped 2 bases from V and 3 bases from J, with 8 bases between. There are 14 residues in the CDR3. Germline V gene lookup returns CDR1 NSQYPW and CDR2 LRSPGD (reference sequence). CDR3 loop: CTCSASGGNQAPLF. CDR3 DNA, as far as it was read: TGCACCTGCAGTGCATCGGGGGGCAACCAGGCTCCGCTT.

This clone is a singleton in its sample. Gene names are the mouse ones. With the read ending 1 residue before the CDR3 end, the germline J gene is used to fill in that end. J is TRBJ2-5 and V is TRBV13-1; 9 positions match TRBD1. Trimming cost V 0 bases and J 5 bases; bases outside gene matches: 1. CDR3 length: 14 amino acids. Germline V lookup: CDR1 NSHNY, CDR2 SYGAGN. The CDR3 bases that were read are TGTGCCAGCAGTGATGTGACAGGGGGAGACACCCAGTAC. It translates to CASSDVTGGDTQY. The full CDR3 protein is CASSDVTGGDTQYF.

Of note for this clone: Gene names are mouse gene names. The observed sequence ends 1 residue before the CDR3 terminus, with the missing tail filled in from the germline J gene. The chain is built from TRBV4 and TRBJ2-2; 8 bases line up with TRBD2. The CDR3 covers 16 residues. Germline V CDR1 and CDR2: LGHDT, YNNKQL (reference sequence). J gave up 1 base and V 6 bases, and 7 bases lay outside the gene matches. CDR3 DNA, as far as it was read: TGTGCCAGCAGGCAGAAGGGACTGGTAAACACCGGGCAGCTCTAC. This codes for CASRQKGLVNTGQLY. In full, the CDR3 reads CASRQKGLVNTGQLYF. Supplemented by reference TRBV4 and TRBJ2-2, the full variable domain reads ETAVFQTPNYHVTQVGNEVSFNCKQTLGHDTMYWYKQDSKKLLKIMFSYNNKQLIVNETVPRRFSPQSSDKAHLNLRIKSVEPEDSAVYLCASRQKGLVNTGQLYFGEGSKLTVL.

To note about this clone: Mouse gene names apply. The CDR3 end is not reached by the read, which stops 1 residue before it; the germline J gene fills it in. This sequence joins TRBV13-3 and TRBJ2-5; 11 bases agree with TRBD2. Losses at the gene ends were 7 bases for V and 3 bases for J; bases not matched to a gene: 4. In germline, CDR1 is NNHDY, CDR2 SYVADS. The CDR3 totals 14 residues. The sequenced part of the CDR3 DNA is TGTGCCAGCCGAGACTGGGGGGGTCAAGACACCCAGTAC. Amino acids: CASRDWGGQDTQY. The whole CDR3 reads CASRDWGGQDTQYF.

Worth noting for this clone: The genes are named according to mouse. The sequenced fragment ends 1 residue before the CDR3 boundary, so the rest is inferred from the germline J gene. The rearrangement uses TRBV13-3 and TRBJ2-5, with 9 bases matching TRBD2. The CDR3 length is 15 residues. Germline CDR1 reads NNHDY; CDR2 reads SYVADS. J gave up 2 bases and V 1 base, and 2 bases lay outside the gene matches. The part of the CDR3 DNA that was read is TGTGCCAGCAGTGATACTGGGGGGACCCAAGACACCCAGTAC. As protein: CASSDTGGTQDTQY. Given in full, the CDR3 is CASSDTGGTQDTQYF.

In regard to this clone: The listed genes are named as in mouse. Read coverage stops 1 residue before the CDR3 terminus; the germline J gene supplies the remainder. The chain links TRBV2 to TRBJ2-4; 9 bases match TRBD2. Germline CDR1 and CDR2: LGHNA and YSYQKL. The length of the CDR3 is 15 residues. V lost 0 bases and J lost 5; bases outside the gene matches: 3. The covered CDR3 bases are TGTGCCAGCAGCCAAGATCCTGGGGGGGGAAACACCTTGTAC. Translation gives CASSQDPGGGNTLY. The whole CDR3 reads CASSQDPGGGNTLYF.

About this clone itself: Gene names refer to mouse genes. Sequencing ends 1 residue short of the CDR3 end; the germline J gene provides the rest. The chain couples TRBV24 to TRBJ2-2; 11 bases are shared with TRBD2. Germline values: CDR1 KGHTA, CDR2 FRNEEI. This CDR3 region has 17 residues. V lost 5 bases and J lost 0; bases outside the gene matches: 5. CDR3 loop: CASSSRLGGANTGQLYF. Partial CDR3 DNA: TGTGCCAGCAGTTCCCGACTGGGGGGGGCAAACACCGGGCAGCTCTAC.

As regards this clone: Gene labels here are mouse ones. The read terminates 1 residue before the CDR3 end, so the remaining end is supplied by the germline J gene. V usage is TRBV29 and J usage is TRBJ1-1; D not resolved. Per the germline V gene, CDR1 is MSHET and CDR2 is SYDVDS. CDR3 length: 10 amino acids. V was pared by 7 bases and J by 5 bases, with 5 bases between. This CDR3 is CASKQTEVFF. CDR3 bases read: TGTGCTAGCAAACAGACAGAAGTCTTC.

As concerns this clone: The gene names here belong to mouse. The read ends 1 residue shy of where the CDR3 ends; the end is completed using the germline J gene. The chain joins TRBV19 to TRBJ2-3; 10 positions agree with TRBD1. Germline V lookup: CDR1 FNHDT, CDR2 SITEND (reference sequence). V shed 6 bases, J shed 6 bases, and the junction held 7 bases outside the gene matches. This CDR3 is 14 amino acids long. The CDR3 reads CASTPGQGRETLYF. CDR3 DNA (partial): TGTGCCAGCACCCCGGGACAGGGGAGGGAAACGCTGTAT.

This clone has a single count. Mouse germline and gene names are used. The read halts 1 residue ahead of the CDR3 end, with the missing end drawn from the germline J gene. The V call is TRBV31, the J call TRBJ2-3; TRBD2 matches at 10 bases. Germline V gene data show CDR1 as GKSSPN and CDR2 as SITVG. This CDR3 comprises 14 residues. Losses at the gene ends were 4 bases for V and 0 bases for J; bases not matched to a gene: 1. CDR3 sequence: CAWTGGASAETLYF. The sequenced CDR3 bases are TGTGCCTGGACTGGGGGGGCTAGTGCAGAAACGCTGTAT.

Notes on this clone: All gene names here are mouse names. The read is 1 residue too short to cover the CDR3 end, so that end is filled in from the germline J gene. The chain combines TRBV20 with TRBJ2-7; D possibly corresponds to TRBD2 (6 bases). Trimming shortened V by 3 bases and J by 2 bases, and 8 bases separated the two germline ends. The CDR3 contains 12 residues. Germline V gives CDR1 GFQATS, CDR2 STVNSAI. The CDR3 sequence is CGASLGPYEQYF. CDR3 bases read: TGTGGTGCTAGTCTGGGGCCCTATGAACAGTAC.